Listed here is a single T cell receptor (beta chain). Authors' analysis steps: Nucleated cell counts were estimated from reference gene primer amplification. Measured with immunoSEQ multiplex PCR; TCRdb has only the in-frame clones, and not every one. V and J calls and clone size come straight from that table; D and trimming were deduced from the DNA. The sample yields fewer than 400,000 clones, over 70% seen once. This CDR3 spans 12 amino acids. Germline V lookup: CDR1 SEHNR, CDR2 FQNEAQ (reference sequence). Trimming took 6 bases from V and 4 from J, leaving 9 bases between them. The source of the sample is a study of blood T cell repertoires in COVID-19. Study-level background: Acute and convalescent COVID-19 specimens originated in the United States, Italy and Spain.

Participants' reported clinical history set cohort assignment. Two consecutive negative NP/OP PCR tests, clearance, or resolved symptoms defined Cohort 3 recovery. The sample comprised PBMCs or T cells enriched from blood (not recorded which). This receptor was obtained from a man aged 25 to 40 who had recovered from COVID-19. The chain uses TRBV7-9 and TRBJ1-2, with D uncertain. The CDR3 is CASSYSGYGYTF. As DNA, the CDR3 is TGTGCCAGCAGTTACAGTGGCTATGGCTACACCTTC.